This note documents a single T cell receptor (beta chain) sequence. Its specific antigen is unknown. No qualities accompany the bases; no much larger clone lies one base away. These data originate in a study of T-cell reconstitution after alpha-beta-depleted transplantation in children (dated by TCRdb to 2016 to 2018). In terms of the full investigation: Using TCR repertoire profiling, the study quantitatively followed how T-cell immune reconstitution unfolded in children after TCRalphabeta/CD19-depleted allogeneic hematopoietic cell transplantation. General study outcomes and caveats: In some patients, high TCRbeta diversity at day 60 was attributed to recipient T cells and intrathymic progenitors that had survived conditioning. About two months after transplant, the apparently early recovery of alphabetaT-cell counts reportedly depended on just several hundred clones that had expanded rapidly and came from non-depleted graft cells. The frequencies of hyperexpanded clones fell over the following months, and after one year, T-cell counts and TCRbeta diversity were mostly attributed to newly produced T cells.

Receptor libraries were prepared by PCR. Sequenced using an Illumina HiSeq 2500. TCR libraries were prepared with molecular barcoding, using unique molecular identifiers to normalize TCRbeta repertoire quantification. The public reads were run again by TCRdb, first through fastp at Q25 and then through MiXCR, and only productive beta chains were kept. Records with the same CDR3 protein are collapsed into one entry carrying the most frequent genes and DNA. For this sample the table gives some 110,000 distinct CDR3 sequences, of which 10% were detected only once. Less than 35% of the sample belongs to the ten largest clones. The treatment or condition label, as the study defines it: allogeneic hematopoietic cell transplantation with graft depleted of TCRalphabeta T cells and CD19 B cells. The children who served as transplant recipients had been given grafts of TCRalphabeta/CD19-depleted allogeneic hematopoietic cells.

Reading the germline V gene gives CDR1 SGHVS and CDR2 FNYEAQ. From its cysteine to its phenylalanine, the CDR3 spans 15 amino acids. The retained sequence is limited to the CDR3, 45 bases, with the frame set at the first base. V is cut by 4 bases and J by 2 bases, and the space between the germline ends is 14 bases. The sequence derives from a boy aged 2 to 10 with acute lymphoblastic leukemia, due to receive a stem cell transplant. The chain joins TRBV7-6 to TRBJ1-2; D gene: possibly TRBD1, on 6 matching bases. The sample here was PBMCs, taken before TCRalphabeta/CD19-depleted stem cell transplant. The DNA sequence is TGTGCCAGCAGCTCCGAGGACAGTCCCAACTATGGCTACACCTTC. It codes for CASSSEDSPNYGYTF.